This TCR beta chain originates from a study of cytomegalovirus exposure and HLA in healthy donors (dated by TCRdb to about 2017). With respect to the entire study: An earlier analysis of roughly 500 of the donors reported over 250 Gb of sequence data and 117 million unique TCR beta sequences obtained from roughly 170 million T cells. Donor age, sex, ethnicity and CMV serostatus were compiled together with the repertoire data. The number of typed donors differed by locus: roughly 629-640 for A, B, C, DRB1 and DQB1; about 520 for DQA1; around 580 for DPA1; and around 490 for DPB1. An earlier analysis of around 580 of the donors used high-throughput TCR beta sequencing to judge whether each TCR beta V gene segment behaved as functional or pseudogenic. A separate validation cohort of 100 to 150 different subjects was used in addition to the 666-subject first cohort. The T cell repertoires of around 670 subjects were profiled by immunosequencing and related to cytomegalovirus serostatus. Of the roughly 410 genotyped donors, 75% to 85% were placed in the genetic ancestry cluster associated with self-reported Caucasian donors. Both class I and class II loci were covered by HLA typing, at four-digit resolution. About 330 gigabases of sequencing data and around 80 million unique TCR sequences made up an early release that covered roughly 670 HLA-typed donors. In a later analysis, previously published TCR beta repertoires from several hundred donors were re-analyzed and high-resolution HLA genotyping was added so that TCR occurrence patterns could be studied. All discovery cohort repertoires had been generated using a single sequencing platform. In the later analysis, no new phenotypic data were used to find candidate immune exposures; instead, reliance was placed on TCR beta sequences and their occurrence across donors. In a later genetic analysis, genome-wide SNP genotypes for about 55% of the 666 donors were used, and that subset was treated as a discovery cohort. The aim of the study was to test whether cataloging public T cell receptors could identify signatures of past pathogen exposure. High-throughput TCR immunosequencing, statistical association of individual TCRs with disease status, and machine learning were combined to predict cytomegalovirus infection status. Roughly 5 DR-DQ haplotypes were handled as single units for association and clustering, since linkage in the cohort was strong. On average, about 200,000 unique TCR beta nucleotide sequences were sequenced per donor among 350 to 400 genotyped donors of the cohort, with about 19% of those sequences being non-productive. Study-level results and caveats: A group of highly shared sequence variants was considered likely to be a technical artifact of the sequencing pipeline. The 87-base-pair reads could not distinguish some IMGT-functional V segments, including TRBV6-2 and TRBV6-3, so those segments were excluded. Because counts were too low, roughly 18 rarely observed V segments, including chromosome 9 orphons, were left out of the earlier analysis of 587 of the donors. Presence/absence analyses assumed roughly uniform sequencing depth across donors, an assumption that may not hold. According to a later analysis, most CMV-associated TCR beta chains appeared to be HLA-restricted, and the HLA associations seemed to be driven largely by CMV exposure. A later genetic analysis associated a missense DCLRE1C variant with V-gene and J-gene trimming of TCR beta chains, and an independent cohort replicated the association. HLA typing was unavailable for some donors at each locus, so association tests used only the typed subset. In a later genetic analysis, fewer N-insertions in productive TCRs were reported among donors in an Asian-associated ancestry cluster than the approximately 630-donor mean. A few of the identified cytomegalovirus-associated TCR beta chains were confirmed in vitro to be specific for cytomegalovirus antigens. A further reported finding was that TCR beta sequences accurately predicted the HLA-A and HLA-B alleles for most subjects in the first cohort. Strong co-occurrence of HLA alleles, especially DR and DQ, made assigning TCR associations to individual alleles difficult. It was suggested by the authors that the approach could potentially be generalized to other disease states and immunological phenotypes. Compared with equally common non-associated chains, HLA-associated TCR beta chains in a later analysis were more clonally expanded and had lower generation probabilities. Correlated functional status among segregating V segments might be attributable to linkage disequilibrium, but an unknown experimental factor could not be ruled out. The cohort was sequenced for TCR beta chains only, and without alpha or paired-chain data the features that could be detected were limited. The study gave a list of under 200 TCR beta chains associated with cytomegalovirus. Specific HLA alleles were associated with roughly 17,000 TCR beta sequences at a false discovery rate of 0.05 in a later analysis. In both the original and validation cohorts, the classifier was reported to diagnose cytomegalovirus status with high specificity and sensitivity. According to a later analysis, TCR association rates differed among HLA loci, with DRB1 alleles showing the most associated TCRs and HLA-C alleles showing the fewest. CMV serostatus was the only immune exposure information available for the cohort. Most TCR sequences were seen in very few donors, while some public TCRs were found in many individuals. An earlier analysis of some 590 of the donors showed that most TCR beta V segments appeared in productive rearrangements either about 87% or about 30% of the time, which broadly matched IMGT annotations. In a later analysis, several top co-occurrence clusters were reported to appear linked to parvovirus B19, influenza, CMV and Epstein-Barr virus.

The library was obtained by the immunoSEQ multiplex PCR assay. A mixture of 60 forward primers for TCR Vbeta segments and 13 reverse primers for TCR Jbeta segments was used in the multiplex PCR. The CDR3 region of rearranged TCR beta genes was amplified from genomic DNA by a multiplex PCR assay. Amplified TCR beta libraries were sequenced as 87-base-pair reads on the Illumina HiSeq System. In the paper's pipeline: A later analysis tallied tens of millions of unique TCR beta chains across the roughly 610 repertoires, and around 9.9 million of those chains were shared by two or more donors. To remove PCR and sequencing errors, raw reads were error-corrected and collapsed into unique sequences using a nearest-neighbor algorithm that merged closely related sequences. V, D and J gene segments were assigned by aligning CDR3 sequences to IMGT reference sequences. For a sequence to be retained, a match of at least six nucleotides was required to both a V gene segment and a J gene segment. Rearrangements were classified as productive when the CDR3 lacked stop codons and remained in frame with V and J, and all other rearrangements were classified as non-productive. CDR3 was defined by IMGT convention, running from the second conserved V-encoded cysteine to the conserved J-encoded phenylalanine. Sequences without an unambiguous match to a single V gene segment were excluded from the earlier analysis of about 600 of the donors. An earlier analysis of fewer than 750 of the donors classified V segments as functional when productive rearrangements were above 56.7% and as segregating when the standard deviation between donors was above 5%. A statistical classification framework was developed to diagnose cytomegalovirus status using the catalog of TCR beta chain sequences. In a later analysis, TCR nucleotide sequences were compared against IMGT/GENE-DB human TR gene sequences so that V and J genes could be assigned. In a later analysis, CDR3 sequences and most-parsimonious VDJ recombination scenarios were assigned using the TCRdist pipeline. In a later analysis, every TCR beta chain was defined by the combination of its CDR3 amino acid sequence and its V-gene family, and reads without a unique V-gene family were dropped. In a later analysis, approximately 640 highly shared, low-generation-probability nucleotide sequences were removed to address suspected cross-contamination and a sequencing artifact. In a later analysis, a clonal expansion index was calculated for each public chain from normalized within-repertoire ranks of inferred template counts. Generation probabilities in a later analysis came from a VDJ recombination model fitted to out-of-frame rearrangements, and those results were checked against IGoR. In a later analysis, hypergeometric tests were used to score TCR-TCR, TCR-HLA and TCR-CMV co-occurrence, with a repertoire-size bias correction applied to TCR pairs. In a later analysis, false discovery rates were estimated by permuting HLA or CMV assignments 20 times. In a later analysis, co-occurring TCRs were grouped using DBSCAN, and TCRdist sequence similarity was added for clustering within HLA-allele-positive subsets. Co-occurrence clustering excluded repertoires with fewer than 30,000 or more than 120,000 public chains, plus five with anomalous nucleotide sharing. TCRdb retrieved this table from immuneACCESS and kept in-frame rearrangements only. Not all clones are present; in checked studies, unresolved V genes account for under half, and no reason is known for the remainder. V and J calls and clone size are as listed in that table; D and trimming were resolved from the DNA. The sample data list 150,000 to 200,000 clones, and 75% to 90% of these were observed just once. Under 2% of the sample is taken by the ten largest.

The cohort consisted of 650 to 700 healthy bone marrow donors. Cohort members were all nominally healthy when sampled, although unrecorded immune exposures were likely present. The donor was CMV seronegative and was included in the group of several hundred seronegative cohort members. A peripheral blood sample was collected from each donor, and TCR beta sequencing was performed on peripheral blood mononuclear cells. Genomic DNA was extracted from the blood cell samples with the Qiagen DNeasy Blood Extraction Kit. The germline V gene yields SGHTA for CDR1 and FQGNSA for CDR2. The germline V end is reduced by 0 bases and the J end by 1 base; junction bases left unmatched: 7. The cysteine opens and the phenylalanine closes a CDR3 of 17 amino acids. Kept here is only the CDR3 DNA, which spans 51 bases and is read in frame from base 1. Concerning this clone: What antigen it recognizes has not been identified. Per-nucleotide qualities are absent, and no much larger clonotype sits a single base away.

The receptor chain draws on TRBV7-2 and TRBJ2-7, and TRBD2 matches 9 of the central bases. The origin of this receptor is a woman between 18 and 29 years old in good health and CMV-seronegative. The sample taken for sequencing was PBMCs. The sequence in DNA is TGTGCCAGCAGCTTAGCCGGTAGCGGGAGAGGATCCTACGAGCAGTACTTC. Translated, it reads CASSLAGSGRGSYEQYF.